This T cell receptor beta chain was identified in a study of esophageal squamous cell carcinoma under preoperative chemotherapy. The wider study: Both tumor-infiltrating lymphocytes and peripheral blood T cells had their TCR repertoires profiled. Regarding the study as a whole: After paclitaxel-nedaplatin, abundant clones were more likely to contract than amplify. Post-treatment tumor-infiltrating lymphocytes appeared partly derived from peripheral T cells migrating into the tumor.

One entry per CDR3 protein, called by TCRdb with MiXCR from the PCR reads. Of roughly 30,000 distinct CDR3 sequences listed, roughly half were seen once; the top ten hold 9.5% to 15%. On this clonotype: Its specificity is not known.

This sample's time point: before preoperative PTX-NDP chemotherapy. Between the trimmed V and J ends, which lost 5 bases and 1 base, there was a span of 13 bases. Germline-derived CDR1 and CDR2 are SGHVS and FQNEAQ. There are 15 residues in the CDR3. The source is a human donor with esophageal squamous cell carcinoma. The donor label of this sample is uncertain. Sample acquisition took place from a patient given preoperative chemotherapy. This chain uses TRBV7-8 with TRBJ2-3; perhaps TRBD2 as D (5 bases). The CDR3, as DNA: TGTGCCAGCAGCCTCCGTGAGGGAGGCACAGATACGCAGTATTTT. It yields the protein CASSLREGGTDTQYF.